The 9 T cell receptor beta chains below were found in one sample sequenced in a study of CD8 T cells in Susac syndrome. RNA in amounts of roughly 0.5 to 1 ug was reverse transcribed with random hexamers. From the immunoSEQ multiplex PCR reads, TCRdb called clonotypes with MiXCR, one entry per CDR3 protein. The table has 200,000 to 300,000 distinct CDR3 sequences, 95% to 97% seen once. Input material: CD4+ T cells from PBMCs. The receptor set was obtained from a human donor with Susac syndrome.

The rearrangement joins TRBV6-5 to TRBJ2-2; TRBD1 matches 8 bases. Germline V gene lookup returns CDR1 MNHEY and CDR2 SVGAGI. V was clipped by 2 bases and J by 5 bases; unmatched bases: 1. The CDR3 has 14 residues. In DNA, the CDR3 is TGTGCCAGCAGTTACAGACAGGGGACCGGGGAGCTGTTTTTT. As protein: CASSYRQGTGELFF.

The V call is TRBV29-1, the J call TRBJ1-1, with 10 bases matching TRBD1. CDR1 is SQVTM, CDR2 ANQGSEA, per germline. The CDR3 sequence is 14 residues long. V was clipped by 5 bases and J by 3 bases; unmatched bases: 6. CDR3 residues: CSVCRQGAYTEAFF. CDR3 bases: TGCAGCGTTTGCAGACAGGGGGCCTACACTGAAGCTTTCTTT.

The gene calls are TRBV20-1 and TRBJ2-1, with 11 bases aligning to TRBD2. Germline values: CDR1 DFQATT, CDR2 SNEGSKA (reference sequence). There are 17 residues in the CDR3. V shed 5 bases, J shed 7 bases, and the junction held 16 bases outside the gene matches. The DNA of the CDR3 is TGCAGTGCTGCGGGGCTAGCGGGAGGATCCTTATTGAATGAGCAGTTCTTC. It translates to CSAAGLAGGSLLNEQFF.

The CDR3: CASSLAVAGERTDTQYF. CDR3 DNA sequence: TGCGCCAGCAGCTTGGCCGTAGCGGGAGAAAGGACAGATACGCAGTATTTT. The chain employs TRBV5-1 and TRBJ2-3; 9 bases map to TRBD2. V was clipped by 0 bases and J by 3 bases; unmatched bases: 8. Germline assignment: CDR1 SGHRS and CDR2 YFSETQ. The CDR3 covers 17 residues.

The chain uses TRBV5-1 and TRBJ1-5, with D uncertain. Between the trimmed V and J ends, which lost 4 bases and 0 bases, there was a span of 11 bases. Germline CDR1 and CDR2: SGHRS and YFSETQ. CDR3 length equals 15 residues. The CDR3 DNA reads as TGCGCCAGCAGCGCCGAACCCAATAGCAATCAGCCCCAGCATTTT. This codes for CASSAEPNSNQPQHF.

The chain couples TRBV18 to TRBJ2-1; TRBD2 agrees at 8 bases. Germline V gene data show CDR1 as KGHSH and CDR2 as LQKENI. The CDR3 consists of 16 residues. The junction had 6 bases not matched to a gene; V was cut back by 3 bases and J by 2 bases. The CDR3 DNA is TGTGCCAGCTCACCTACAGCGGGAGCGGCCTACAATGAGCAGTTCTTC. Translated: CASSPTAGAAYNEQFF. The full variable domain, its missing parts supplied by reference TRBV18 and TRBJ2-1, is NAGVMQNPRHLVRRRGQEARLRCSPMKGHSHVYWYRQLPEEGLKFMVYLQKENIIDESGMPKERFSAEFPKEGPSILRIQQVVRGDSAAYFCASSPTAGAAYNEQFFGPGTRLTVL.

V and J are TRBV12-3 or TRBV12-4 and TRBJ2-5, with D perhaps assigned TRBD1 or TRBD2 (5 bases each). The CDR3 loop spans 13 amino acids. The V end lost 6 bases, the J end lost 4 bases, and 12 bases lay between the germline ends. CDR3 sequence (DNA): TGTGCCAGCAGCCGGGACGCCTCAGAGACCCAGTACTTC. Its protein is CASSRDASETQYF.

The V and J genes are TRBV18 and TRBJ1-5; D is uncertain. Germline-derived CDR1 and CDR2 are KGHSH and LQKENI. CDR3 length equals 16 residues. V lost 2 bases and J 3 bases, leaving 14 bases between the germline ends. The CDR3 nucleotides read TGTGCCAGCTCACCAAAAATCGACAATCCCAATCAGCCCCAGCATTTT. It specifies CASSPKIDNPNQPQHF.

The chain employs TRBV15 and TRBJ1-1; D remains unclear. The V and J ends lost 5 bases and 4 bases respectively, with 14 bases between them. This CDR3 spans 14 amino acids. CDR1 and CDR2 from the germline V gene are LNHNV and YYDKDF (reference sequence). Here the CDR3 reads CATSPLGGGTEAFF. CDR3 DNA: TGTGCCACCAGCCCCTTAGGTGGTGGCACTGAAGCTTTCTTT. Full variable domain (missing parts from reference TRBV15 and TRBJ1-1): DAMVIQNPRYQVTQFGKPVTLSCSQTLNHNVMYWYQQKSSQAPKLLFHYYDKDFNNEADTPDNFQSRRPNTSFCFLDIRSPGLGDTAMYLCATSPLGGGTEAFFGQGTRLTVV.